A selection of T cell receptor beta chains follows, all from one sample in a study of cytomegalovirus exposure and HLA in healthy donors. TCRdb's table, derived via immunoSEQ multiplex PCR, lists solely in-frame clones and lacks some. The table records about 110,000 clones, about four fifths of them present only once. The sample consisted of PBMCs. Receptors were obtained from a man aged 25 to 40 in good health and CMV-seropositive. Both conserved end residues are part of each CDR3. A D gene is named only where the DNA matches it firmly. Some rows have no size entry. The others give once, few or many, or a class for an expanded clone.

V,size,D,J,CDR3,DNA
TRBV6-1,NA,TRBD2,TRBJ2-1,CASSERWVAGGNEQFF,TGTGCCAGCAGTGAACGGTGGGTAGCGGGGGGAAATGAGCAGTTCTTC
TRBV7-8,NA,TRBD2,TRBJ2-7,CASSFPGRGEKQYF,TGTGCCAGCAGCTTTCCAGGGCGGGGGGAGAAGCAGTACTTC
TRBV28,once,TRBD1,TRBJ2-1,CASSFNPGTGRYNEQFF,TGTGCCAGCAGTTTTAACCCTGGGACAGGTCGCTACAATGAGCAGTTCTTC
TRBV7-8,once,TRBD1,TRBJ1-2,CASRSVRQGNYGYTF,TGTGCCAGCAGATCAGTGCGACAGGGCAACTATGGCTACACCTTC
TRBV7-9,NA,NA,TRBJ1-5,CASSPGGTQPQHF,TGTGCCAGCAGCCCCGGGGGGACTCAGCCCCAGCATTTT
TRBV30,NA,NA,TRBJ2-3,CAWSVNPNPTDTQYF,TGTGCCTGGAGTGTAAATCCAAATCCCACAGATACGCAGTATTTT
TRBV9,NA,NA,TRBJ2-2,CASSVEASPTGELFF,TGTGCCAGCAGCGTAGAGGCTAGCCCCACCGGGGAGCTGTTTTTT
TRBV30,NA,NA,TRBJ2-3,CAWSVTGGGTDTQYF,TGTGCCTGGAGTGTAACTGGCGGGGGCACAGATACGCAGTATTTT
TRBV6-5,few,TRBD1,TRBJ1-6,CASSFLDRSNSPLHF,TGTGCCAGCAGTTTCCTGGACAGGAGCAATTCACCCCTCCACTTT
TRBV18,NA,NA,TRBJ2-1,CASSRTRNNEQFF,TGTGCCAGCTCACGAACCAGAAACAATGAGCAGTTCTTC
TRBV5-1,NA,TRBD1,TRBJ2-2,CASREPTGGPGELFF,TGCGCCAGCAGGGAACCTACAGGGGGTCCCGGGGAGCTGTTTTTT
TRBV30,NA,NA,TRBJ1-3,CAWSEQSSGNTIYF,TGTGCCTGGAGCGAACAGAGCTCTGGAAACACCATATATTTT
TRBV6-5,NA,TRBD1,TRBJ1-6,CASSYSGTGSNSPLHF,TGTGCCAGCAGTTACTCGGGGACAGGGAGTAATTCACCCCTCCACTTT
TRBV7-9,NA,NA,TRBJ1-2,CASSYETDLYGYTF,TGTGCCAGCAGCTATGAGACAGACCTCTATGGCTACACCTTC
TRBV9,NA,NA,TRBJ2-3,CASSVNSVPDTQYF,TGTGCCAGCAGCGTAAATAGCGTTCCAGATACGCAGTATTTT
TRBV7-2,NA,NA,TRBJ2-7,CASSLTGKTYEQYF,TGTGCCAGCAGTTTAACAGGGAAAACCTACGAGCAGTACTTC
TRBV10-3,few,NA,TRBJ1-1,CATLSGGNTEAFF,TGTGCCACCCTTTCGGGAGGGAACACTGAAGCTTTCTTT
TRBV7-9,NA,NA,TRBJ1-2,CASIILGGARHGYTF,TGTGCCAGCATCATCTTAGGAGGGGCCAGGCATGGCTACACCTTC
TRBV5-4,NA,NA,TRBJ1-4,CASGDDTLEATNEKLFF,TGTGCCAGCGGAGACGATACCCTAGAGGCAACTAATGAAAAACTGTTTTTT
TRBV7-3,NA,NA,TRBJ1-2,CASGAGEGGYTF,TGTGCCAGCGGCGCAGGGGAAGGCGGCTACACCTTC
TRBV7-8,NA,TRBD1,TRBJ1-4,CASSETGTGNEKLFF,TGTGCCAGCAGCGAAACCGGGACAGGGAATGAAAAACTGTTTTTT
TRBV10-3,few,TRBD1,TRBJ2-7,CAALSGQGSSYEQYF,TGTGCCGCACTATCCGGACAGGGAAGCTCCTACGAGCAGTACTTC
TRBV30,NA,NA,TRBJ1-1,CAWSVAGNTEAFF,TGTGCCTGGAGTGTTGCGGGGAACACTGAAGCTTTCTTT
TRBV28,NA,TRBD1,TRBJ2-3,CASSPQGQGRLTQYF,TGTGCCAGCAGTCCCCAGGGACAGGGACGGTTAACGCAGTATTTT
TRBV5-1,NA,NA,TRBJ2-2,CASSRDTNTGELFF,TGCGCCAGCAGCAGGGACACGAACACCGGGGAGCTGTTTTTT
TRBV5-1,NA,NA,TRBJ2-3,CASSLSLILGATTDTQYF,TGCGCCAGCAGCTTGAGCCTCATACTAGGAGCAACCACAGATACGCAGTATTTT
TRBV5-1,few,TRBD1,TRBJ2-1,CASEPGTGKGNEQFF,TGCGCCAGCGAACCTGGGACAGGGAAAGGAAATGAGCAGTTCTTC
TRBV7-9,once,TRBD2,TRBJ2-4,CASSPPGGGGAGKKYF,TGTGCCAGCAGCCCCCCTGGGGGCGGGGGGGCAGGGAAGAAGTACTTC
TRBV5-6,NA,NA,TRBJ2-7,CASRSGVGSGEQYF,TGTGCCAGCAGATCGGGGGTTGGGTCTGGCGAGCAGTACTTC
TRBV4-1,NA,TRBD1,TRBJ1-5,CASSQDNRGRNQPQHF,TGCGCCAGCAGCCAAGATAACAGGGGGCGGAATCAGCCCCAGCATTTT
TRBV5-5,NA,NA,TRBJ1-1,CASSFSPNTEAFF,TGTGCCAGCAGCTTTAGTCCGAACACTGAAGCTTTCTTT